This note documents a single T cell receptor beta chain sequence. As yet, its antigen is unknown. The entry originates in a study of cytomegalovirus exposure and HLA in healthy donors. Study summary: Earlier findings included over 90 million unique TCR beta sequences obtained from roughly 200 million T cells. Points from the study as a whole: TCR beta V segments were, for the most part, productive about 87% or about 30% of the time in an earlier analysis. From TCR beta sequences, most subjects' HLA-A and HLA-B alleles were reportedly predicted accurately.

The CDR3 sequence is 19 residues long. Trimming shortened V by 4 bases and J by 4 bases, and 28 bases separated the two germline ends. CDR1 is MNHNS and CDR2 is SASEGT in the germline V gene. Primers: 60 Vbeta forward and 13 Jbeta reverse. Per the original methods: As a later analysis found, there were 82 million or so unique TCR beta chains, of which roughly 11 million were shared. Here immunoSEQ multiplex PCR was the method, and the copy in TCRdb shows in-frame clones only, minus some. Clonal size and the V and J genes are those of that table, whereas D and trimming came from the DNA. The sample shows approximately 110,000 clones, around 80% of them seen only once.

The specimen was PBMCs. The sequence was obtained from a man in his fifties in good health and CMV-seronegative. This chain links TRBV6-1 with TRBJ2-5; D perhaps matches TRBD2 (7 bases). The CDR3 here is CASSGGEGDTTIGGETQYF. The CDR3, as DNA: TGTGCCAGCAGTGGAGGGGAGGGGGACACTACAATTGGGGGAGAGACCCAGTACTTC.